The 2 T cell receptor beta chains below were found in one sample sequenced in a study of T cells in Graves' hyperthyroidism and ophthalmopathy. RNA transcripts were the template for amplifying TCR beta CDR3 regions. During a first-round RT-PCR of the TCR CDR3, the HTBI primer set was used. TCRdb re-derived calls from the multiplex PCR reads in MiXCR, one entry per CDR3 protein. The sample holds about 290,000 distinct CDR3 sequences, about 14% seen once. The sequenced sample consisted of blood. All receptors derive from a woman in her thirties with Graves' hyperthyroidism that later progressed to Graves' ophthalmopathy.

In this sample, this clonotype turned up many times. This chain joins TRBV10-3 and TRBJ2-3; 7 bases map to TRBD1. V lost 6 bases to trimming and J lost 0 bases; unmatched junction nucleotides: 9. The CDR3 sequence is 16 residues long. The germline gives CDR1 ENHRY, CDR2 SYGVKD. CDR3 sequence: CAISLHRGDSTDTQYF. The CDR3 DNA is TGTGCCATCAGCCTCCACAGGGGAGACAGCACAGATACGCAGTATTTT.

In this sample, this clonotype turned up many times. This chain joins TRBV6-2 or TRBV6-3 and TRBJ2-5; 12 nucleotides match TRBD2. The germline V gene has CDR1 MNHEY and CDR2 SVGEGT. V lost 8 bases to trimming and J lost 2 bases; unmatched junction nucleotides: 9. The CDR3 spans 16 residues. The CDR3 DNA reads as TGTGCCAGCCACTTGACTAGCGGGAGTCAACAAGAGACCCAGTACTTC. Its translation is CASHLTSGSQQETQYF.